This entry features one T cell receptor beta chain sequence. This clone occurred once. Its antigen is currently not known. Base qualities were left out, and no much larger clone turns up one base away. The entire amount of isolated RNA was reverse transcribed using the High Capacity cDNA Reverse Transcription Kit, so the sequenced TCRB transcripts were expressed ones. Deep immunoSEQ sequencing was applied to naive, central memory and regulatory T cell samples, giving an average of roughly 3.5 million total reads per sample. Sorted cells were lysed in RLT buffer, and RNA was extracted using DNase-treated RNeasy Micro or Mini kits according to cell number. Each cell subset was processed on its own to prevent cross-contamination, while patient and healthy donor samples were processed together. Using the immunoSEQ multiplex PCR, TCRB sequences were amplified from cDNA into 87-bp fragments spanning the CDR3 region. The amplicons were sequenced using the Illumina HiSeq platform. The authors' pipeline ran thus. PCR bias was computationally corrected using synthetic template baselines, reads within Hamming distance 2 were collapsed, and singletons that could not be merged were discarded. Reads were aligned against IMGT so that V, D and J genes, CDR3 length and insertions or deletions at six rearrangement sites could be assigned. Within each subset, clonotype counts were normalized to sorted cell number, after which true diversity and Gini coefficients were computed with the tcR R package. The overlap coefficient, calculated on TCRB nucleotide sequences, was used to quantify repertoire sharing. Out-of-frame TCRB sequences from naive cells were analyzed to stand in for the pre-selection repertoire. The immuneACCESS repertoire file appears here via TCRdb, limited to in-frame rearrangements. These files lack a portion of the clones; in checked studies, under half of the deficit traces to unresolved V genes, and the cause of the others is not known. V and J calls and clone size are given by that table; D and trimming were obtained from the DNA. This sample comprises 250,000 or so clones, approximately 15% of them detected only once. Clones ranked in the top ten supply 0.015% to 0.02% of the sample.

The data were taken from a study of beta chain features in type 1 diabetes (dated by TCRdb to 2016 to 2018). About the investigation overall: No differences in mean age, gender distribution, total cell number or subset yield were found between patients and healthy donors. A total of 85 million to 140 million sorted cells were examined across all samples, and a strong correlation was observed between cell number per subset and RNA yield. In the study, recently diagnosed type 1 diabetes patients and matched healthy donors were compared on the TCRB repertoires of their sorted circulating CD4+ T cell subsets. Regulatory and stem cell-like memory subsets were obtained from only 8 patients and about eight healthy donors, while naive and central memory subsets were obtained from all 30 or so donors. Study-wide conclusions, independent of this receptor: At VDJ recombination sites, type 1 diabetes patients had fewer insertions and more deleted nucleotides, which implies abnormalities in thymic rearrangement. Because small numbers of individuals were included in the HLA sub-analyses, any influence of HLA type on TCRB rearrangement was left unresolved. Naive, central memory and regulatory TCRB repertoires appeared more similar among patients than among healthy donors. Shorter templates might have been favored by PCR, but patient and control samples were amplified and corrected together, so both groups would have been affected equally by any skew. A moderate but significant shortening of TCRB CDR3 length was observed in type 1 diabetes patients in all four CD4+ subsets. Sequencing cDNA rather than genomic DNA could over-represent highly expressing activated cells, although activation and CD3 levels did not differ between groups.

Via the germline V gene (reference sequence), CDR1 is SEHNR and CDR2 FQNEAQ. Compared with germline, V lacks 5 bases and J lacks 5 bases; bases without a gene match: 8. Including the terminal cysteine and phenylalanine, the CDR3 comprises 16 residues. Only the CDR3 portion is preserved as DNA: 48 bases, with reading frame beginning at the first base. Each donor gave one peripheral blood draw, approximately 100 mL on average, collected into heparinised tubes. A BD FACSAria II was used to sort naive, central memory, regulatory and stem cell-like memory CD4+ T cells with a panel that included CD45RO, CCR7, CD25, CD127, CD95 and CD27. All sorted populations exceeded 95% purity. PBMCs were isolated immediately by Lymphoprep density gradient centrifugation and stained directly without culture. Samples were stained and sorted in pairs, with one healthy donor and one patient per experiment, so that batch effects were minimized.

This TCR was recovered from a man younger than 40 with type 1 diabetes. The sample consisted of naive CD4+ T cells from blood. The intended sense of this specimen's cell subset or site label: true naive CD4+ T cells. The chain joins TRBV7-9 to TRBJ2-2, and TRBD1 matches 10 of the central bases. CDR3 protein: CASSPGDRGWTGELFF. At the DNA level, the sequence is TGTGCCAGCAGCCCGGGGGACAGGGGATGGACCGGGGAGCTGTTTTTT.